This TCR beta chain was recorded in a study of blood T cell repertoires in COVID-19. Study context: T cells, B-cell-depleted T cells, or PBMCs provided the cDNA or gDNA that served as material.

Per the study methods: From reference gene primer amplification, estimates of nucleated cell counts were derived. Sequenced by immunoSEQ multiplex PCR; TCRdb stores in-frame clones only, minus some. V and J calls and clone size come straight from that table; D and trimming were deduced from the DNA. The table shows about 220,000 clones, with over 65% occurring only once. Participants, about 18 to 95 years old, spanned 24 US areas. Participants had their cohort set by participant-reported clinical history. The CDR3 sequence is 15 residues long. The germline V gene encodes CDR1 SGHAT and CDR2 FQNNGV. The ends were cut back, 1 base at V and 4 bases at J, with 11 bases in the middle.

The sequence derives from a woman aged 55-69 years who had recovered from COVID-19. The chain joins TRBV11-2 to TRBJ2-1; D is unclear. Sequences were obtained from PBMCs or T cells enriched from blood (not recorded which). The CDR3 sequence is CASSLGGTLYNEQFF. The DNA for the CDR3 is TGTGCCAGCAGCTTAGGCGGTACGCTGTACAATGAGCAGTTCTTC.